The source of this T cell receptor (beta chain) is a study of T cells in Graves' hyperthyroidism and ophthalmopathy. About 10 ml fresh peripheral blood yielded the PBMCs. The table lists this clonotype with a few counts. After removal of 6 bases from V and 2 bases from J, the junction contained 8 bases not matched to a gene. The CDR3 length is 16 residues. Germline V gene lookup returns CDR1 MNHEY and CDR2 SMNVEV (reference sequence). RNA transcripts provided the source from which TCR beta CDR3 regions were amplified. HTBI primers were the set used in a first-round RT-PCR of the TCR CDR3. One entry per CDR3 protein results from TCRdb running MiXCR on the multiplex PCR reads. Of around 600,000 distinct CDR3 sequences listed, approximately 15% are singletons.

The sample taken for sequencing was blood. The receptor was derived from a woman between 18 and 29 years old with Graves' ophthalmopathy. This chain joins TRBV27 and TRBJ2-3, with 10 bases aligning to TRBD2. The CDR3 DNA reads TGTGCCAGCAGAGTCGGACTAGCGGAATTCACAGATACGCAGTATTTT. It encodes CASRVGLAEFTDTQYF.